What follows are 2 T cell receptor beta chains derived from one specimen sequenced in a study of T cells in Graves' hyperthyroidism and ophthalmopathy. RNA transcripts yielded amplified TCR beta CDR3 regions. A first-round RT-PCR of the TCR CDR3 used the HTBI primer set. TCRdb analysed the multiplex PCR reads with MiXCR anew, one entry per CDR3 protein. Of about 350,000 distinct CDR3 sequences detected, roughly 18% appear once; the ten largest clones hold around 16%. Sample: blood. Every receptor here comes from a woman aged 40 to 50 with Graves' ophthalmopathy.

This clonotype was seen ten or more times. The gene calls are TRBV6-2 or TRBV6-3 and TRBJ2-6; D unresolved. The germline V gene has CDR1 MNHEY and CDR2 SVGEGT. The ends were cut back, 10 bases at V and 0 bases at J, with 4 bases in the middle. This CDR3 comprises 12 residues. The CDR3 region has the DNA TGTGCCACCCACTCTGGGGCCAACGTCCTGACTTTC. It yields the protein CATHSGANVLTF.

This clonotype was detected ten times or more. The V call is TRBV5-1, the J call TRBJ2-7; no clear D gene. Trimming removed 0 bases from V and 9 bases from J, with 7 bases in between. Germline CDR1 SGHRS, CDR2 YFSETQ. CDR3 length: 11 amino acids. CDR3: CASSLVPRQYF. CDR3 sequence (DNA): TGCGCCAGCAGCTTGGTTCCGAGGCAGTACTTC.